These 32 T cell receptor beta chains came from one sample sequenced in a study of blood T cell repertoires in COVID-19. Profiling relied on immunoSEQ multiplex PCR, and the TCRdb table lists in-frame clones only, not all of them. The repertoire includes about 120,000 clones, 75% to 85% of them detected once, and 4% sits in the top ten. The specimen sequenced was peripheral blood. These receptors were taken from a woman older than 75 with acute or convalescent COVID-19.

The chain links TRBV15 to TRBJ1-2; 7 bases align to TRBD1. Germline lookup yields CDR1 LNHNV and CDR2 YYDKDF (reference sequence). Trimming at V came to 0 bases and at J to 9 bases, leaving 7 bases not matched to a gene. The CDR3 has 14 residues. The CDR3: CATSRDVQGVSYTF. The CDR3 DNA is TGTGCCACCAGCAGAGATGTCCAGGGGGTAAGCTACACCTTC.

The chain carries TRBV4-2 and TRBJ1-4; 7 positions agree with TRBD1. The CDR3 consists of 13 residues. CDR1 is LGHNA and CDR2 is YNFKEQ in the germline V gene. Unmatched junction bases numbered 2, after V lost 2 bases and J lost 8 bases. The CDR3 region has the DNA TGTGCCAGCAGCCAACTACAGGGGGAAAAACTGTTTTTT. Amino acid sequence: CASSQLQGEKLFF.

J is TRBJ1-5 and V is TRBV4-1, with 7 bases aligning to TRBD1. The germline gives CDR1 MGHRA, CDR2 YSYEKL. Trimming removed 3 bases from V and 6 bases from J; junction bases left unmatched: 5. CDR3 size: 14 residues. This CDR3 is CASSHTGEGQPQHF. CDR3 coding DNA: TGCGCCAGCAGCCATACAGGGGAAGGTCAGCCCCAGCATTTT.

Here the CDR3 reads CAISSRGENEKLFF. The CDR3 nucleotides are TGTGCCATCAGTAGTAGGGGCGAGAATGAAAAACTGTTTTTT. V gene TRBV10-3 combines with J gene TRBJ1-4; D perhaps matches TRBD1 (5 bases). CDR1 and CDR2 from the germline V gene are ENHRY and SYGVKD. Trimming left V 5 bases short and J 5 bases short, with 12 bases between. The CDR3 length is 14 residues.

This chain uses TRBV5-1 with TRBJ2-7; TRBD2 matches 9 bases. Losses at the gene ends were 2 bases for V and 3 bases for J; bases not matched to a gene: 3. Germline-derived CDR1 and CDR2 are SGHRS and YFSETQ. The CDR3 is 14 amino acids. CDR3 region: CASSLAGGVYEQYF. The DNA of the CDR3 is TGCGCCAGCAGCTTAGCGGGAGGAGTCTACGAGCAGTACTTC.

V usage is TRBV12-3 or TRBV12-4 and J usage is TRBJ1-2; D unclear. V was trimmed by 3 bases and J by 4 bases, leaving 9 bases between them. The CDR3 loop spans 13 amino acids. CDR3 sequence reads: CASSLAAVYGYTF. The CDR3 bases are TGTGCCAGCAGTTTGGCTGCAGTCTATGGCTACACCTTC.

The chain recombines TRBV5-1 with TRBJ2-2; tentatively, D is TRBD1 (6 bases). The V and J ends lost 3 bases and 4 bases respectively, with 13 bases between them. The CDR3 sequence is 15 residues long. Germline V CDR1 and CDR2: SGHRS, YFSETQ. The CDR3 here is CASSWDTKGTGELFF. As DNA, the CDR3 is TGCGCCAGCAGCTGGGACACTAAGGGCACCGGGGAGCTGTTTTTT.

This clone was recorded once. The chain carries TRBV5-1 and TRBJ2-2; maybe TRBD1 (6 bases). The CDR3 extends over 15 amino acids. V dropped 4 bases and J dropped 0 bases, with 10 bases sitting between them. Germline V gene lookup returns CDR1 SGHRS and CDR2 YFSETQ. CDR3 coding DNA: TGCGCCAGCAGCCTCGACAGGACGAACACCGGGGAGCTGTTTTTT. Translating it yields CASSLDRTNTGELFF. Together with reference TRBV5-1 and TRBJ2-2, the CDR3 gives the full variable domain: KAGVTQTPRYLIKTRGQQVTLSCSPISGHRSVSWYQQTPGQGLQFLFEYFSETQRNKGNFPGRFSGRQFSNSRSEMNVSTLELGDSALYLCASSLDRTNTGELFFGEGSRLTVL.

This sequence joins TRBV7-2 and TRBJ1-5; 7 bases map to TRBD1. This CDR3 is 15 amino acids long. From germline, CDR1 is SGHTA and CDR2 FQGNSA. The V segment lost 5 bases and the J segment 6 bases; nucleotides outside the gene matches: 10. This chain's CDR3 is CASSPRLTGSQPQHF. For the CDR3, the DNA is TGTGCCAGCAGCCCACGCCTGACAGGGTCTCAGCCCCAGCATTTT.

This sequence joins TRBV24-1 and TRBJ2-5, with 8 positions matching TRBD1. V lost 3 bases and J lost 3; bases outside the gene matches: 5. The CDR3 is 15 amino acids. Looked up from germline, CDR1 is KGHDR and CDR2 is SFDVKD. The CDR3 DNA follows: TGTGCCACCAGTGATAGAACAGGGGGTGAAGAGACCCAGTACTTC. The encoded protein is CATSDRTGGEETQYF.

V and J are TRBV11-2 and TRBJ2-5; D is ambiguous. CDR1 and CDR2 from the germline V gene are SGHAT and FQNNGV. V lost 3 bases, J lost 3 bases, and 2 bases lay in between. The CDR3 is made up of 11 amino acids. CDR3 coding DNA: TGTGCCAGCAGCTTTAAAGAGACCCAGTACTTC. It codes for CASSFKETQYF.

The chain couples TRBV19 to TRBJ1-4, with 7 nucleotides matching TRBD1. The CDR3 is 15 residues long. Germline loops: CDR1 LNHDA, CDR2 SQIVND (reference sequence). J was trimmed by 0 bases and V by 10 bases; bases with no gene match: 8. The CDR3 coding sequence is TGTGCCACCGCGACAGGGTCCGCAACTAATGAAAAACTGTTTTTT. Protein sequence: CATATGSATNEKLFF.

The J gene is TRBJ2-5, the V gene TRBV5-6, with a tentative D call TRBD2 (6 bases). The CDR3 runs to 11 residues. Germline CDR1 and CDR2: SGHDT and YYEEEE. V was pared by 4 bases and J by 5 bases, with 6 bases between. In nucleotides, the CDR3 is TGTGCCAGCAGCCGGGAGGAGACCCAGTACTTC. It encodes CASSREETQYF.

The chain recombines TRBV2 with TRBJ1-1, with unresolved D. CDR1 and CDR2 (germline): SNHLY, FYNNEI. Trimming removed 8 bases at V and 0 bases at J, with 10 bases between. The CDR3 runs to 13 residues. The CDR3 DNA follows: TGTGCCAGCGAAACGGTAATGAACACTGAAGCTTTCTTT. Translation gives CASETVMNTEAFF.

This clone is a singleton in its sample. The chain has TRBV11-2 and TRBJ2-1; 10 bases match TRBD2. The germline CDR1 and CDR2 sequences are SGHAT and FQNNGV. This CDR3 has 15 residues. V dropped 5 bases and J dropped 4; count of bases not matched to a gene: 5. The CDR3 sequence is CASSRASGGYNEQFF. For the CDR3, the DNA is TGTGCCAGCAGCCGTGCTAGCGGGGGATACAATGAGCAGTTCTTC.

The J gene is TRBJ1-2, the V gene TRBV7-3; 9 bases agree with TRBD1. CDR3 length: 13 amino acids. Looked up from germline, CDR1 is SGHTA and CDR2 is FQGTGA. V shed 5 bases, J shed 6 bases, and the junction held 4 bases outside the gene matches. The CDR3: CASSPGQGNGYTF. The DNA for the CDR3 is TGTGCCAGCAGCCCCGGACAGGGGAATGGCTACACCTTC.

The chain is built from TRBV3-1 (or the pseudogene TRBV3-2) and TRBJ1-3; 8 positions agree with TRBD1. Germline V gene data show CDR1 as LGHDT and CDR2 as YNNKEL (reference sequence). J lost 4 bases, V lost 3 bases, and 8 bases had no gene match. The CDR3 has 16 amino acids. The CDR3 nucleotides are TGTGCCAGCAGCCACCCAGGGGGCGCGGGAGGAAACACCATATATTTT. Protein: CASSHPGGAGGNTIYF.

V gene TRBV27 combines with J gene TRBJ1-3; D might be TRBD1 (5 bases). V was shortened by 8 bases and J by 0 bases, with 11 bases between the two germline ends. Germline CDR1 and CDR2: MNHEY and SMNVEV (reference sequence). The CDR3 is 14 residues long. The CDR3 nucleotides are TGTGCCAGCTCAGGGCTGAGCTCTGGAAACACCATATATTTT. As protein: CASSGLSSGNTIYF.

The V gene is TRBV2, the J gene TRBJ1-2, with 10 positions matching TRBD1. This CDR3 region has 16 residues. CDR1 is SNHLY, CDR2 FYNNEI, per germline. V was pared by 4 bases and J by 4 bases, with 9 bases of the junction left unmatched. CDR3 residues: CASSVGQGSAGYGYTF. In nucleotides, the CDR3 is TGTGCCAGCAGTGTGGGACAGGGGAGCGCCGGCTATGGCTACACCTTC.

The CDR3 DNA sequence: TGTGCCAGCAGTTCTCTAAACAGGGGGAGCTCCTACAATGAGCAGTTCTTC. Amino acids: CASSSLNRGSSYNEQFF. The chain joins TRBV28 to TRBJ2-1; 8 bases match TRBD1. From germline, CDR1 is MDHEN and CDR2 SYDVKM. The V gene end was trimmed by 4 bases and the J gene end by 0 bases; junction bases not matched to a gene: 8. This CDR3 has 17 amino acids.

The chain links TRBV30 to TRBJ1-3; D uncertain. CDR1 is GTSNPN, CDR2 SVGIG, per germline (reference sequence). The CDR3 length is 12 residues. Trimming stripped 4 bases from V and 2 bases from J, with 6 bases between. The CDR3 nucleotides are TGTGCCTGGAAGAGGACTGGAAACACCATATATTTT. Translating gives CAWKRTGNTIYF.

The chain uses TRBV5-1 and TRBJ1-1; 10 bases agree with TRBD1. The CDR3 has 16 amino acids. V trimming: 4 bases; J trimming: 0 bases; junction bases outside the gene matches: 6. Germline V lookup: CDR1 SGHRS, CDR2 YFSETQ. The CDR3 coding sequence is TGCGCCAGCAGCCAGACAGGGGGCCTAATGAACACTGAAGCTTTCTTT. Translating it yields CASSQTGGLMNTEAFF.

This sequence joins TRBV5-1 and TRBJ2-3, with TRBD2 matching over 8 bases. The CDR3 covers 15 residues. The germline gives CDR1 SGHRS, CDR2 YFSETQ. The V segment lost 5 bases and the J segment 3 bases; nucleotides outside the gene matches: 8. CDR3 amino acids: CASRFLAGRTDTQYF. The CDR3 nucleotides read TGCGCCAGCAGGTTTCTAGCGGGTAGGACAGATACGCAGTATTTT.

The sample holds a few counts of this clone. The CDR3 sequence: CASTPGGSGNTIYF. Written as DNA, the CDR3 is TGTGCCAGCACCCCAGGGGGCTCTGGAAACACCATATATTTT. The rearrangement joins TRBV6-5 to TRBJ1-3; 7 bases fit TRBD1. V trimming: 7 bases; J trimming: 0 bases; junction bases outside the gene matches: 3. The CDR3 length is 14 residues. CDR1 MNHEY and CDR2 SVGAGI come from the germline V gene.

In DNA, the CDR3 is TGTGCCAGCAGCCAAGGGGGGGGCCGCTACAATGAGCAGTTCTTC. Amino acids: CASSQGGGRYNEQFF. The V gene is TRBV14, the J gene TRBJ2-1; tentative D call: TRBD2 (7 bases). The germline gives CDR1 SGHDN, CDR2 FVKESK. The ends were cut back, 1 base at V and 3 bases at J, with 10 bases in the middle. This CDR3 has 15 residues.

V gene TRBV2 combines with J gene TRBJ1-1; no clear D. Germline CDR1 and CDR2: SNHLY and FYNNEI. This CDR3 has 11 residues. The V end lost 4 bases, the J end lost 3 bases, and 3 bases lay between the germline ends. CDR3 region: CASSGDTEAFF. DNA for the CDR3: TGTGCCAGCAGTGGAGACACTGAAGCTTTCTTT.

The chain couples TRBV18 to TRBJ2-3; D unresolved. This CDR3 has 15 amino acids. The V end lost 2 bases, the J end lost 2 bases, and 11 bases lay between the germline ends. Looked up from germline, CDR1 is KGHSH and CDR2 is LQKENI. The CDR3 is CASSPGASNTDTQYF. In DNA form, the CDR3 reads TGTGCCAGCTCACCAGGAGCGAGCAACACAGATACGCAGTATTTT.

The chain joins TRBV5-4 to TRBJ1-2, with D perhaps TRBD1 (6 bases). The CDR3 sequence is 15 residues long. Germline lookup yields CDR1 SGHNT and CDR2 YYREEE (reference sequence). Trimming removed 3 bases at V and 7 bases at J, with 19 bases between. The CDR3 coding sequence is TGTGCCAGCAGCTATGAGACAGGACCCAGGGGTGGCTACACCTTC. Its translation is CASSYETGPRGGYTF.

The chain combines TRBV5-6 with TRBJ1-2; 7 bases line up with TRBD1. Germline V gene sequence: CDR1 SGHDT, CDR2 YYEEEE. The CDR3 contains 13 residues. V was pared by 4 bases and J by 8 bases, with 8 bases of the junction left unmatched. The CDR3 DNA sequence: TGTGCCAGCAGCCCTTTGACAGGGTGGGGCTACACCTTC. Its protein product is CASSPLTGWGYTF.

This clone appeared a single time. The chain couples TRBV7-2 to TRBJ2-3; 9 bases agree with TRBD2. The V segment lost 5 bases and the J segment 4 bases; nucleotides outside the gene matches: 7. The CDR3 covers 15 residues. CDR1 is SGHTA and CDR2 is FQGNSA in the germline V gene. In DNA form, the CDR3 reads TGTGCCAGCAGCCGCGGGGGGGCCATCGCAGATACGCAGTATTTT. It is translated as CASSRGGAIADTQYF.

The V call is TRBV30, the J call TRBJ1-6; possibly TRBD1 for D (5 bases). This CDR3 contains 14 residues. Germline lookup yields CDR1 GTSNPN and CDR2 SVGIG (reference sequence). V lost 4 bases, J lost 10 bases, and 17 bases lay in between. Here the CDR3 reads CAWTSGSAGSPLHF. The CDR3 coding sequence is TGTGCCTGGACCTCAGGGTCGGCAGGATCACCCCTCCACTTT.

V and J are TRBV7-2 and TRBJ2-2; TRBD2 agrees at 9 bases. Losses at the gene ends were 1 base for V and 4 bases for J; bases not matched to a gene: 7. Per the germline V gene, CDR1 is SGHTA and CDR2 is FQGNSA. The length of the CDR3 is 17 residues. The DNA of the CDR3 is TGTGCCAGCAGCTTAGGTCTGGCGGGGGGGAGCACCGGGGAGCTGTTTTTT. As protein: CASSLGLAGGSTGELFF.